These 7 T cell receptor beta chains came from one sample sequenced in a study of cytomegalovirus exposure and HLA in healthy donors. This PCR relied on a set of 60 Vbeta primers and 13 Jbeta primers. Using immunoSEQ multiplex PCR, the repertoire was profiled, and TCRdb retains in-frame clones only, with some absent. The table lists about 140,000 clones, 80% of them singletons. The sequencing input was PBMCs. Receptor source: a male donor in good health and CMV-seronegative.

CDR3 sequence (DNA): TGCGCCAGCAGCCAAGAAGCCCCCGGGAGCCGAGGTCTGAGCTATGGCTACACCTTC. Encoded protein: CASSQEAPGSRGLSYGYTF. The chain carries TRBV4-3 and TRBJ1-2; D is ambiguous. This CDR3 spans 19 amino acids. The germline V and J ends were trimmed by 0 bases and 4 bases, with 24 bases remaining between them. CDR1 and CDR2 (germline): LGHNA, YSLEER.

The chain employs TRBV7-8 and TRBJ1-3; 7 bases fit TRBD1. Germline loops: CDR1 SGHVS, CDR2 FQNEAQ. This CDR3 is built from 15 residues. V lost 6 bases and J lost 3; bases outside the gene matches: 8. CDR3 sequence (DNA): TGTGCCAGCAGTTTACTCGGGACAGATGGAAACACCATATATTTT. This sequence encodes CASSLLGTDGNTIYF.

This rearrangement joins TRBV30 to TRBJ1-3; 7 bases line up with TRBD1. The germline gives CDR1 GTSNPN, CDR2 SVGIG (reference sequence). The CDR3 consists of 15 residues. The junction had 9 bases not matched to a gene; V was cut back by 3 bases and J by 4 bases. This CDR3 is CAWSDDREQGNTIYF. DNA of the CDR3: TGTGCCTGGAGCGACGACAGGGAACAAGGAAACACCATATATTTT.

The V and J genes are TRBV28 and TRBJ1-1; the match to TRBD1 covers 7 bases. Germline lookup yields CDR1 MDHEN and CDR2 SYDVKM. This CDR3 has 15 amino acids. Unmatched junction bases numbered 9, after V lost 7 bases and J lost 1 base. The CDR3 bases are TGTGCCAGCATTTTCATCCAGGGGGGGAACACTGAAGCTTTCTTT. It yields the protein CASIFIQGGNTEAFF.

This rearrangement joins TRBV10-3 to TRBJ2-1, with TRBD2 matching 11 bases. The CDR3 is 14 amino acids. Germline V CDR1 and CDR2: ENHRY, SYGVKD. V lost 6 bases, J lost 6 bases, and 4 bases stayed unmatched. As DNA, the CDR3 is TGTGCCATCAGCCCTAGCGGGGGGTCCAATGAGCAGTTCTTC. Its protein is CAISPSGGSNEQFF.

The rearrangement links TRBV6-5 to TRBJ1-1; 8 positions match TRBD1. The V and J ends lost 7 bases and 5 bases, in that order; junction bases with no gene match: 12. This CDR3 has 15 amino acids. Germline values: CDR1 MNHEY, CDR2 SVGAGI. CDR3 coding DNA: TGTGCCAGCATCCCGACAGGGGAAGGACGGACTGAAGCTTTCTTT. Translation gives CASIPTGEGRTEAFF.

This clone was observed once. The genes are TRBV28 and TRBJ1-3, with a possible D match to TRBD1 (6 bases). The germline gives CDR1 MDHEN, CDR2 SYDVKM. The CDR3 runs 15 residues. The V and J ends lost 6 bases and 4 bases respectively, with 16 bases between them. The CDR3 bases are TGTGCCAGCAGCCCCGCCGGACAGCTCGGAAACACCATATATTTT. It is translated as CASSPAGQLGNTIYF.